This TCR beta chain was recovered during a study of blood T cells in healthy people across ages. Alongside a J-beta primer mix, a sample-barcoded 5' primer served in a second PCR lasting roughly 7 to 11 cycles. Each cDNA molecule received a tag from a template-switch adaptor that had 12 random nucleotides. One entry per CDR3 protein results from TCRdb running MiXCR on the 5' RACE reads. Altogether about 780,000 distinct CDR3 sequences are present, more than 35% being singletons, with the ten largest covering approximately 18%. General observations from the study: Aged donors had fewer naive CD4+ cells and lower diversity than long-lived donors.

Comments on this clonotype: What it recognizes is unknown.

The draw of peripheral blood yielded about 10 milliliters from each donor. At least 6 million PBMCs were isolated per sample. There are 14 residues in the CDR3. Germline V CDR1 and CDR2: LGHDT, YNNKEL (reference sequence). The V and J ends lost 3 bases and 4 bases respectively, with 10 bases between them. The clonotype was recovered from a man aged 80 or over in good health. The specimen sequenced was blood. This sequence joins TRBV3-1 and TRBJ1-5; a weak D match, TRBD1 (5 bases). This CDR3 reads CASSQGRVNQPQHF. The CDR3 coding sequence is TGTGCCAGCAGCCAGGGACGGGTGAATCAGCCCCAGCATTTT.